This T cell receptor (beta chain) is drawn from a study of long-term antiretroviral therapy in people with HIV. The immunoSEQ assay was v3.0, run at survey level. Only in-frame clones appear in the TCRdb table, and some are missing; sequencing was by immunoSEQ multiplex PCR. The data hold 25,000 to 30,000 clones, with approximately 78% observed a single time. The material sequenced was unsorted PBMCs, taken 2.9 years after starting antiretroviral therapy. The TCR was taken from a man in his forties or fifties with HIV.

For the CDR3, the DNA is TGTGCCAGCAGCTTCGATACTGGGGCCAACGTCCTGACTTTC. It translates to CASSFDTGANVLTF. This chain links TRBV7-9 with TRBJ2-6; D gene ambiguous. The V end was cut by 3 bases, the J end by 2 bases, with 5 bases between. Germline values: CDR1 SEHNR, CDR2 FQNEAQ (reference sequence). The CDR3 contains 14 residues.